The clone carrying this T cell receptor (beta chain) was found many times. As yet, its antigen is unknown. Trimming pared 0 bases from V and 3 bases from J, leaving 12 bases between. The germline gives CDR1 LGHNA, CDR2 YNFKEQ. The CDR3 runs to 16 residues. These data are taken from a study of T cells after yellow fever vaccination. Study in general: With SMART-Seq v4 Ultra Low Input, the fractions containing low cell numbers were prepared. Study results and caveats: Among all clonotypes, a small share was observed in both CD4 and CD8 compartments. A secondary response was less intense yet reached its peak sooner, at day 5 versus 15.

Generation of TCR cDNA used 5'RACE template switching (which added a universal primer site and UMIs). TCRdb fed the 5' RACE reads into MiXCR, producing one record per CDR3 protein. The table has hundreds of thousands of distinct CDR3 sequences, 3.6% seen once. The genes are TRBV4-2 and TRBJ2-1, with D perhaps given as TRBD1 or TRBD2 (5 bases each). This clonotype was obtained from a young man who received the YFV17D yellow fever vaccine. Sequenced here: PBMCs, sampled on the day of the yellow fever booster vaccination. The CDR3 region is CASSQDGAGSYNEQFF. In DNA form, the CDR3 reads TGTGCCAGCAGCCAAGACGGGGCAGGTAGCTACAATGAGCAGTTCTTC.